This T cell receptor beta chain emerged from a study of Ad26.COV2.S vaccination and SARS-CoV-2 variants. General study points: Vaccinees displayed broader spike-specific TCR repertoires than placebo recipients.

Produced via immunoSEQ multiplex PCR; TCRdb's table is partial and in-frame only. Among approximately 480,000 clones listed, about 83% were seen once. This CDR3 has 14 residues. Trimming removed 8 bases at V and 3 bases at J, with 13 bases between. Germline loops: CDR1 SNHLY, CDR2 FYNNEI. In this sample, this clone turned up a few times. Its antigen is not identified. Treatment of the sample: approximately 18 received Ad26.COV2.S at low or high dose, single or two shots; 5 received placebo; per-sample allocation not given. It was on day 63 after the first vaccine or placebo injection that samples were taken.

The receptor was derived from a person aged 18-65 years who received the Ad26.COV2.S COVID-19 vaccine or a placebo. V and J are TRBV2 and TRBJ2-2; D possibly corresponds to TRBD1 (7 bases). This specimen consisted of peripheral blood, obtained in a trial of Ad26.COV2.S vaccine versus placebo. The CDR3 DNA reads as TGTGCCAGCCAGGGGGGCAAAGACACCGGGGAGCTGTTTTTT. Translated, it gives CASQGGKDTGELFF. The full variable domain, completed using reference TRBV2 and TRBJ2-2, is EPEVTQTPSHQVTQMGQEVILRCVPISNHLYFYWYRQILGQKVEFLVSFYNNEISEKSEIFDDQFSVERPDGSNFTLKIRSTKLEDSAMYFCASQGGKDTGELFFGEGSRLTVL.